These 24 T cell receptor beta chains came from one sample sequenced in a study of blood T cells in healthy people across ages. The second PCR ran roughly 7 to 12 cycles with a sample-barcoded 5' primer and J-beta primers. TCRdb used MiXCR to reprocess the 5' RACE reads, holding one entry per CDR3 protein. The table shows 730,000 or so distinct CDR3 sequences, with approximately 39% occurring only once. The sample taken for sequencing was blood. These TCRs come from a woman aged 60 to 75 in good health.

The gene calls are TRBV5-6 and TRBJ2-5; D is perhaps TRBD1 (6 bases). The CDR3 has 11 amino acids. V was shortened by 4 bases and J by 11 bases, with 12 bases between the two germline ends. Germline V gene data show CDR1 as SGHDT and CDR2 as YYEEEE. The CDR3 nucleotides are TGTGCCAGCAGCCGCCGGACAGAACAGTACTTC. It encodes CASSRRTEQYF.

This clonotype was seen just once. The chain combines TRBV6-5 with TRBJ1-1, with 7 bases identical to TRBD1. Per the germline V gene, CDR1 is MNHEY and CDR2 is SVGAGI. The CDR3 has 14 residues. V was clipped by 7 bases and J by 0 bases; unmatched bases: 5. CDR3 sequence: CASKPGGMNTEAFF. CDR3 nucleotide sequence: TGTGCCAGCAAGCCAGGGGGGATGAACACTGAAGCTTTCTTT.

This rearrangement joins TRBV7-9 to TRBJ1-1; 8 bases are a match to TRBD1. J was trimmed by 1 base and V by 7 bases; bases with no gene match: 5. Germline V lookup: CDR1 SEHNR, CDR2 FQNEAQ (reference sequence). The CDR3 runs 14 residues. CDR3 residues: CASIGTGGNTEAFF. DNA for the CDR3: TGTGCCAGCATCGGGACAGGAGGGAACACTGAAGCTTTCTTT.

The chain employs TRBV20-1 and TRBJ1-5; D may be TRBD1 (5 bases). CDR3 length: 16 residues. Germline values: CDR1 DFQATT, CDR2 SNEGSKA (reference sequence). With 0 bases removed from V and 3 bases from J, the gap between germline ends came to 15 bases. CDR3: CSARDERDVYNQPQHF. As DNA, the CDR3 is TGCAGTGCTAGAGATGAGAGGGACGTCTACAATCAGCCCCAGCATTTT.

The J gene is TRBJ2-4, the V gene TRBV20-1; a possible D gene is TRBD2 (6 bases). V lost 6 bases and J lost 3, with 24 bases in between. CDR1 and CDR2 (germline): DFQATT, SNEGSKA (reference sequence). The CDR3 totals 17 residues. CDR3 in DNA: TGCAGTGCCTCCGGGGGAGCAGGGTCTTTTAGCAAAAACATTCAGTACTTC. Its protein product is CSASGGAGSFSKNIQYF.

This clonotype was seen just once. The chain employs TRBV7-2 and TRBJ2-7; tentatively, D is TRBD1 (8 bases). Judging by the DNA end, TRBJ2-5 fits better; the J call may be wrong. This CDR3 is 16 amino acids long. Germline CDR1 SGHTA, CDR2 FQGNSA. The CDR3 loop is CASSPRTGRAPKTQYF. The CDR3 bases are TGTGCCAGCAGCCCTCGGACAGGGAGGGCCCCCAAGACCCAGTACTTC.

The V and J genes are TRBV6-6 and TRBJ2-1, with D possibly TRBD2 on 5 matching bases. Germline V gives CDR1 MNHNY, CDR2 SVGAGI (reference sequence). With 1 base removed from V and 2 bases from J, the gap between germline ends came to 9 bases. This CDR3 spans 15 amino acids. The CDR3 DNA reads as TGTGCCAGCAGTTACTACATGGAGGCCTACAATGAGCAGTTCTTC. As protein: CASSYYMEAYNEQFF.

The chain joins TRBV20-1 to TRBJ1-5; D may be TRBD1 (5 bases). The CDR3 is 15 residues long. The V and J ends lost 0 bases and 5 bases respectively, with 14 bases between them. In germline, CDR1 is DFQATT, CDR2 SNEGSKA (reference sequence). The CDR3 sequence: CSAREGGGGDQPQHF. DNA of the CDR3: TGCAGTGCTAGAGAGGGAGGAGGAGGGGATCAGCCCCAGCATTTT.

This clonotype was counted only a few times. Here the CDR3 reads CASSTLTGTTVEKLFF. The CDR3 DNA is TGTGCCAGCAGCACGCTCACAGGGACGACGGTGGAAAAACTGTTTTTT. This sequence joins TRBV7-9 and TRBJ1-4, with D possibly matching TRBD1 (6 bases). The germline V gene encodes CDR1 SEHNR and CDR2 FQNEAQ (reference sequence). V lost 5 bases and J 8 bases, leaving 21 bases between the germline ends. This CDR3 is built from 16 residues.

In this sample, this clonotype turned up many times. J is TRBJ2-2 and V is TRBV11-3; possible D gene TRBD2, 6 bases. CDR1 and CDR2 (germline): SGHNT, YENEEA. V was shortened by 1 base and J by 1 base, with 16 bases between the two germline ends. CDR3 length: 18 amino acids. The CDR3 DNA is TGTGCCAGCAGCTTAGGCTATGGCGGGATATTGAACACCGGGGAGCTGTTTTTT. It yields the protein CASSLGYGGILNTGELFF.

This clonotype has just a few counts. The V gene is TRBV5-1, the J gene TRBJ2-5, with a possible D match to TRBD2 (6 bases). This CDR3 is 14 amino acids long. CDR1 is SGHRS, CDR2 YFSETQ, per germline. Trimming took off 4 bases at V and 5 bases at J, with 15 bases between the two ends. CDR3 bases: TGCGCCAGCAGCGCAGGACTATACCGGGAGACCCAGTACTTC. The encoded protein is CASSAGLYRETQYF.

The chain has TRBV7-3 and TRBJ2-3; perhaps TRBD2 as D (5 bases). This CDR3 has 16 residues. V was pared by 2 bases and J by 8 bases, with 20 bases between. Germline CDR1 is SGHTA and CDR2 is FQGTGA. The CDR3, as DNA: TGTGCCAGCAGCTTAGGCCCTAGCACCGAGAGTGTTACGCAGTATTTT. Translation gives CASSLGPSTESVTQYF. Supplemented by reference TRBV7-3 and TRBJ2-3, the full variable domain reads GAGVSQTPSNKVTEKGKYVELRCDPISGHTALYWYRQSLGQGPEFLIYFQGTGAADDSGLPNDRFFAVRPEGSVSTLKIQRTERGDSAVYLCASSLGPSTESVTQYFGPGTRLTVL.

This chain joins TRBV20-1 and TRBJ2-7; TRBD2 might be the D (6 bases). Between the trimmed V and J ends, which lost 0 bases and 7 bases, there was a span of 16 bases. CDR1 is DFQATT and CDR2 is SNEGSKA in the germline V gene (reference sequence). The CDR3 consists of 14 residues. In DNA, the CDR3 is TGCAGTGCTAGAGATCCGGGGGATACGGGGGAGCAGTACTTC. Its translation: CSARDPGDTGEQYF.

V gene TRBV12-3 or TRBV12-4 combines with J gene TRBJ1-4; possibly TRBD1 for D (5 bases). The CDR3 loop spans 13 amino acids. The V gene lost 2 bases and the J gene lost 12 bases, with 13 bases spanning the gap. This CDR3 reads CASSLLRQGELFF. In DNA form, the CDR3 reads TGTGCCAGCAGTTTACTTCGGCAGGGCGAACTGTTTTTT.

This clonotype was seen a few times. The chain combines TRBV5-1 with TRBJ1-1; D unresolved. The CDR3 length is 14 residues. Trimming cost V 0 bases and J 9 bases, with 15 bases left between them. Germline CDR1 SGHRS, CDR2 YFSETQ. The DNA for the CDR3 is TGCGCCAGCAGCTTGGCCTCGGTCACACCGAAAGCTTTCTTT. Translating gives CASSLASVTPKAFF.

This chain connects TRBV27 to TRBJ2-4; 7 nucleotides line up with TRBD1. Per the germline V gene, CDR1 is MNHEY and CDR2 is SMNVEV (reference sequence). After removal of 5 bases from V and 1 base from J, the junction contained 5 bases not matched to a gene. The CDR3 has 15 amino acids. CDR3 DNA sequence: TGTGCCAGCAGTGAAAGACAGGGTGCCAAAAACATTCAGTACTTC. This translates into CASSERQGAKNIQYF.

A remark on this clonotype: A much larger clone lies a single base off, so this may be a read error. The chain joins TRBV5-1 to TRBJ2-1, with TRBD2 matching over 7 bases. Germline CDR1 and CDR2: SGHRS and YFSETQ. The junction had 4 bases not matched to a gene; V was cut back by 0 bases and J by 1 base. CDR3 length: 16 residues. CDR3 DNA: TGCGCCAGCAGCTTGGCGGACGGGGGGTCCTACAATGAGCAGTTCTTC. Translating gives CASSLADGGSYNEQFF.

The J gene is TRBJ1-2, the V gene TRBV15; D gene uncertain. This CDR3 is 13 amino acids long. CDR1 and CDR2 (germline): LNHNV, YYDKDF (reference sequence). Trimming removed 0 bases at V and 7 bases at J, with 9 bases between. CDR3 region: CATSRENSGGYTF. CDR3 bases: TGTGCCACCAGCAGAGAAAATAGCGGTGGCTACACCTTC.

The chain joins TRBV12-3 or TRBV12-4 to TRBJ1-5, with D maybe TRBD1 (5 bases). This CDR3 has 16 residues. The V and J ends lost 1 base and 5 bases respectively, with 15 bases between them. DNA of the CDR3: TGTGCCAGCAGTTTAGGGGCCTGGGGGGACTATCAGCCCCAGCATTTT. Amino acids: CASSLGAWGDYQPQHF.

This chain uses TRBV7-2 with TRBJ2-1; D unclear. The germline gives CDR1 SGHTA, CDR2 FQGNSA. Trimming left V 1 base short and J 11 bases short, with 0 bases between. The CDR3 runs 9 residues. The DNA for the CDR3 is TGTGCCAGCAGCTTAGAGCAGTTCTTC. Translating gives CASSLEQFF.

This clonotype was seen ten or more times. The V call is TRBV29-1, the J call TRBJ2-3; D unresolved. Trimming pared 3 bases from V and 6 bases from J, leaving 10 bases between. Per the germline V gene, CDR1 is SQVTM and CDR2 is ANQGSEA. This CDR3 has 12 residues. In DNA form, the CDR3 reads TGCAGCGTTGACCCCCTTGGGGATACGCAGTATTTT. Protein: CSVDPLGDTQYF.

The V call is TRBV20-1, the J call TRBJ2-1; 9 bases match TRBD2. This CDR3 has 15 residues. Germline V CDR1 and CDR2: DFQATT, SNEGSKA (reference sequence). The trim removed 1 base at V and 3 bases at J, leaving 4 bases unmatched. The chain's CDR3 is CSARGRAGGYNEQFF. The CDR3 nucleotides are TGCAGTGCTAGAGGCAGAGCGGGGGGCTACAATGAGCAGTTCTTC.

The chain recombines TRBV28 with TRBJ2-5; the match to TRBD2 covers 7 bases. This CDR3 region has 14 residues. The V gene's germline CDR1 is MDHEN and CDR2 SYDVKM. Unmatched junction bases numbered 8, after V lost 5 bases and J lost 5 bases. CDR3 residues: CASSPRLLAETQYF. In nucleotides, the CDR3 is TGTGCCAGCAGTCCTCGACTACTAGCGGAGACCCAGTACTTC.

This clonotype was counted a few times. DNA for the CDR3: TGCAGTGCTAGAGATGGGTCTAGCGGGCAAGAGACCCAGTACTTC. Amino acids: CSARDGSSGQETQYF. The chain recombines TRBV20-1 with TRBJ2-5; TRBD2 aligns across 8 bases. V lost 0 bases and J lost 2; bases outside the gene matches: 5. CDR1 DFQATT and CDR2 SNEGSKA come from the germline V gene (reference sequence). The CDR3 consists of 15 residues.